This passage covers 32 T cell receptor beta chains from one sample sequenced in a study of blood T cell repertoires in COVID-19. Clones were read by immunoSEQ multiplex PCR, and TCRdb kept only the in-frame ones, dropping some. The data show under 450,000 clones, over 75% seen once. Input material: peripheral blood. Receptor source: a woman aged 40 to 50 with COVID-19, enrolled during active disease.

V and J are TRBV5-1 and TRBJ2-5; 7 bases match TRBD1. Germline-derived CDR1 and CDR2 are SGHRS and YFSETQ. Losses at the gene ends were 4 bases for V and 3 bases for J; bases not matched to a gene: 6. The CDR3 is 14 amino acids. CDR3 loop: CASSLGTEKETQYF. The DNA of the CDR3 is TGCGCCAGCAGCCTAGGGACAGAGAAAGAGACCCAGTACTTC.

The chain is built from TRBV7-3 and TRBJ1-1; D uncertain. CDR3 size: 15 residues. CDR1 is SGHTA and CDR2 is FQGTGA in the germline V gene. Trimming removed 5 bases from V and 0 bases from J, with 13 bases in between. Written as DNA, the CDR3 is TGTGCCAGCAGCCCGGACGGGATCCTGAACACTGAAGCTTTCTTT. This encodes CASSPDGILNTEAFF.

On this clone itself: Other DNA sequences in the sample encode the same CDR3. The chain couples TRBV5-4 to TRBJ1-1; 10 bases align to TRBD1. Germline values: CDR1 SGHNT, CDR2 YYREEE (reference sequence). The V segment lost 4 bases and the J segment 5 bases; nucleotides outside the gene matches: 8. This CDR3 spans 15 amino acids. CDR3 bases: TGTGCCAGCAGCCTGGGTGGGACAGGGGTAACTGAAGCTTTCTTT. Its protein product is CASSLGGTGVTEAFF.

This chain links TRBV6-5 with TRBJ1-1; no firm D call. The V gene lost 0 bases and the J gene lost 4 bases, with 12 bases spanning the gap. CDR1 and CDR2 from the germline V gene are MNHEY and SVGAGI. This CDR3 is 15 amino acids long. In DNA, the CDR3 is TGTGCCAGCAGTTACTCCAAGGTGGGGAGCACTGAAGCTTTCTTT. Protein sequence: CASSYSKVGSTEAFF.

V and J are TRBV9 and TRBJ1-1, with TRBD1 matching 8 bases. In germline, CDR1 is SGDLS, CDR2 YYNGEE. V shed 6 bases and J 4 bases; nucleotides not matched to a gene: 11. The CDR3 length is 15 residues. The DNA for the CDR3 is TGTGCCAGCACCAGAACGACAGGGGATTTCACTGAAGCTTTCTTT. Translating it yields CASTRTTGDFTEAFF.

The chain combines TRBV27 with TRBJ1-2; 8 nucleotides line up with TRBD1. After removal of 5 bases from V and 4 bases from J, the junction contained 18 bases not matched to a gene. This CDR3 contains 18 residues. Germline lookup yields CDR1 MNHEY and CDR2 SMNVEV (reference sequence). This CDR3 reads CASSLQPGQDLDSYGYTF. CDR3 in DNA: TGTGCCAGCAGTCTACAACCGGGACAGGACTTAGACTCCTATGGCTACACCTTC.

This chain links TRBV11-3 with TRBJ2-4; the match to TRBD2 covers 9 bases. CDR3 length equals 16 residues. Germline CDR1 reads SGHNT; CDR2 reads YENEEA. With 1 base clipped from V and 5 bases from J, the junction kept 6 bases outside the gene matches. The CDR3 DNA reads TGTGCCAGCAGCTTAGCCCTAGCGGGGAGACAAAACATTCAGTACTTC. This translates into CASSLALAGRQNIQYF.

The chain joins TRBV30 to TRBJ1-5; D gene uncertain. Trimming removed 5 bases at V and 6 bases at J, with 17 bases between. The CDR3 has 14 residues. The V gene's germline CDR1 is GTSNPN and CDR2 SVGIG (reference sequence). CDR3 DNA: TGTGCCTGGGGTCCGGGAGGGCTTCGTCAGCCCCAGCATTTT. Amino acid sequence: CAWGPGGLRQPQHF.

The V and J genes are TRBV6-6 and TRBJ1-1, with a tentative D call TRBD1 (6 bases). This CDR3 has 14 residues. Germline V gives CDR1 MNHNY, CDR2 SVGAGI (reference sequence). V dropped 9 bases and J dropped 0 bases, with 14 bases sitting between them. The CDR3 is CASGRGGLNTEAFF. The DNA for the CDR3 is TGTGCCAGTGGTAGGGGGGGATTGAACACTGAAGCTTTCTTT.

On this clone: This specimen includes other DNA sequences encoding the same CDR3. The chain couples TRBV30 to TRBJ1-3; D is uncertain. This CDR3 is 13 amino acids long. Germline CDR1 is GTSNPN and CDR2 is SVGIG (reference sequence). V was trimmed by 2 bases and J by 2 bases, leaving 7 bases between them. CDR3 nucleotide sequence: TGTGCCTGGAGTCCCGGGACTGGAAACACCATATATTTT. Translating it yields CAWSPGTGNTIYF.

The V gene is TRBV2, the J gene TRBJ2-2; 15 bases fit TRBD2. The CDR3 is 17 amino acids. The junction had 6 bases not matched to a gene; V was cut back by 6 bases and J by 4 bases. Germline CDR1 is SNHLY and CDR2 is FYNNEI. The DNA for the CDR3 is TGTGCCAGCAGGCCGGGACTAGCGGGGGGAACCACCGGGGAGCTGTTTTTT. Translation: CASRPGLAGGTTGELFF.

This chain links TRBV15 with TRBJ2-1; possibly TRBD2 for D (6 bases). The germline CDR1 and CDR2 sequences are LNHNV and YYDKDF (reference sequence). The germline V and J ends were trimmed by 3 bases and 2 bases, with 14 bases remaining between them. The CDR3 contains 16 residues. CDR3 sequence (DNA): TGTGCCACCAGCAGGGAGGGGACCCGGGCCTACAATGAGCAGTTCTTC. Encoded protein: CATSREGTRAYNEQFF.

This clone has just one count. Other DNA sequences from this sample encode an identical CDR3 as well. The gene calls are TRBV5-6 and TRBJ1-1; a weak D match, TRBD1 (5 bases). Trimming cost V 4 bases and J 6 bases, with 16 bases left between them. Per the germline V gene, CDR1 is SGHDT and CDR2 is YYEEEE. This CDR3 is built from 14 residues. In nucleotides, the CDR3 is TGTGCCAGCAGCCTCGGGACGGGAGGCGCTGAAGCTTTCTTT. Its translation is CASSLGTGGAEAFF.

This chain links TRBV28 with TRBJ2-7, with D possibly matching TRBD1 (5 bases). The V gene's germline CDR1 is MDHEN and CDR2 SYDVKM. The CDR3 length is 15 residues. Trimming removed 5 bases at V and 2 bases at J, with 16 bases between. The DNA for the CDR3 is TGTGCCAGCAGTCTCTCTGGGGCAGGGCCCTACGAGCAGTACTTC. Amino acids: CASSLSGAGPYEQYF.

The rearrangement links TRBV5-1 to TRBJ2-1; TRBD2 agrees at 7 bases. The J segment lost 9 bases and the V segment lost 1 base, leaving 16 bases of the junction unmatched. CDR1 and CDR2 (germline): SGHRS, YFSETQ. There are 17 residues in the CDR3. The CDR3 loop reads CASSLFSAGAGGREQFF. CDR3 sequence (DNA): TGCGCCAGCAGCTTGTTTAGCGCGGGAGCCGGGGGACGTGAGCAGTTCTTC.

This sequence joins TRBV6-5 and TRBJ2-7; D perhaps matches TRBD1 (7 bases). From germline, CDR1 is MNHEY and CDR2 SVGAGI. V gave up 6 bases and J gave up 6 bases, with 12 bases separating them. There are 12 residues in the CDR3. The CDR3 coding sequence is TGTGCCAGCAGGGCGGGGACAGCCGAGCAGTACTTC. Translating it yields CASRAGTAEQYF.

The CDR3 nucleotides read TGCGCCAGCAGCCGGACCCCTTTAGCGGGAAGCTCCTACAATGAGCAGTTCTTC. Translating it yields CASSRTPLAGSSYNEQFF. The J gene is TRBJ2-1, the V gene TRBV5-1, with TRBD2 matching over 8 bases. Trimming removed 4 bases from V and 0 bases from J; junction bases left unmatched: 12. The CDR3 is made up of 18 amino acids. Germline V gene data show CDR1 as SGHRS and CDR2 as YFSETQ.

The chain combines TRBV21-1 with TRBJ2-7; TRBD1 is the table's D call and was not checked against the DNA. TRBV21-1 is designated a pseudogene. This CDR3 is 11 amino acids long. DNA of the CDR3: TGTGCCAGGGGGGACAGCTACGAGCAGTACTTC. It is translated as CARGDSYEQYF.

As to this clone: The same CDR3 is also encoded by other DNA sequences in this sample. J is TRBJ2-7 and V is TRBV18; TRBD1 matches at 11 bases. V lost 3 bases to trimming and J lost 3 bases; unmatched junction nucleotides: 4. The length of the CDR3 is 15 residues. Germline assignment: CDR1 KGHSH and CDR2 LQKENI. CDR3 region: CASSPAGTGGYEQYF. CDR3 bases: TGTGCCAGCTCACCGGCCGGGACAGGGGGCTACGAGCAGTACTTC. The full variable domain, with the rest looked up from reference TRBV18 and TRBJ2-7, is NAGVMQNPRHLVRRRGQEARLRCSPMKGHSHVYWYRQLPEEGLKFMVYLQKENIIDESGMPKERFSAEFPKEGPSILRIQQVVRGDSAAYFCASSPAGTGGYEQYFGPGTRLTVT.

The chain recombines TRBV5-6 with TRBJ1-2; D remains unclear. Germline lookup yields CDR1 SGHDT and CDR2 YYEEEE. The CDR3 loop spans 15 amino acids. Trimming removed 0 bases from V and 3 bases from J, with 12 bases in between. The CDR3 DNA reads TGTGCCAGCAGCTTGGTATCTGTGCTATACTATGGCTACACCTTC. This gives the protein CASSLVSVLYYGYTF.

The rearrangement uses TRBV6-1 and TRBJ1-3; no reliable D call. This CDR3 comprises 15 residues. Germline V gene data show CDR1 as MNHNS and CDR2 as SASEGT. V was cut by 2 bases and J by 0 bases, with 8 bases left in between. CDR3 sequence reads: CASSEIRFSGNTIYF. The CDR3, as DNA: TGTGCCAGCAGTGAAATCCGTTTCTCTGGAAACACCATATATTTT.

This chain connects TRBV7-9 to TRBJ2-3; D ambiguous. The CDR3 loop spans 14 amino acids. Trimming shortened V by 0 bases and J by 7 bases, and 11 bases separated the two germline ends. Germline assignment: CDR1 SEHNR and CDR2 FQNEAQ (reference sequence). The CDR3 spells CASSLAPSMHTQYF. CDR3 sequence (DNA): TGTGCCAGCAGCTTAGCACCCTCTATGCATACGCAGTATTTT.

The chain uses TRBV10-3 and TRBJ1-4, with D possibly TRBD1 on 5 matching bases. Trimming pared 6 bases from V and 7 bases from J, leaving 12 bases between. The CDR3 spans 13 residues. The germline V gene encodes CDR1 ENHRY and CDR2 SYGVKD. The CDR3 nucleotides are TGTGCCATCAGCAGGGATAAGGGTGAAAAACTGTTTTTT. It encodes CAISRDKGEKLFF.

The chain couples TRBV21-1 to TRBJ1-2; the tabulated D call, TRBD1, remains unverified against the DNA. TRBV21-1 is classified as a pseudogene. CDR3 length equals 14 residues. CDR3 nucleotide sequence: TGTGCCAGCAGCAAACCCGCAGGGGACTATGGCTACACCTTC. Its protein product is CASSKPAGDYGYTF.

In its sample, this clone was seen a few times. This sequence joins TRBV24-1 and TRBJ2-2, with 7 positions matching TRBD2. Germline values: CDR1 KGHDR, CDR2 SFDVKD. The CDR3 contains 17 residues. The V gene end was trimmed by 2 bases and the J gene end by 0 bases; junction bases not matched to a gene: 5. The CDR3 region has the DNA TGTGCCACCAGTGATTACGGGGGGACCGCGAACACCGGGGAGCTGTTTTTT. It codes for CATSDYGGTANTGELFF.

The V call is TRBV19, the J call TRBJ1-1, with TRBD1 as a possible D gene (5 bases). V lost 6 bases and J 3 bases, leaving 14 bases between the germline ends. The CDR3 covers 14 residues. Germline V gene lookup returns CDR1 LNHDA and CDR2 SQIVND (reference sequence). The CDR3 sequence: CASSPPGRDTEAFF. The CDR3 DNA reads TGTGCCAGTAGCCCCCCAGGGAGGGACACTGAAGCTTTCTTT.

This chain links TRBV5-5 with TRBJ2-7; D is possibly TRBD1 (8 bases). Germline V gene lookup returns CDR1 SGHKS and CDR2 YYEKEE (reference sequence). The CDR3 contains 15 residues. Trimming took 3 bases from V and 1 from J, leaving 14 bases between them. DNA for the CDR3: TGTGCCAGCAGCTGGGGGGGACAGGTATCCTACGAGCAGTACTTC. Translated: CASSWGGQVSYEQYF. The whole variable domain, filled in from reference TRBV5-5 and TRBJ2-7, reads DAGVTQSPTHLIKTRGQQVTLRCSPISGHKSVSWYQQVLGQGPQFIFQYYEKEERGRGNFPDRFSARQFPNYSSELNVNALLLGDSALYLCASSWGGQVSYEQYFGPGTRLTVT.

This clone was detected once. The CDR3 nucleotides are TGTGCCAGCAGCTCGCCGGGTAATTCACCCCTCCACTTT. As protein: CASSSPGNSPLHF. The V call is TRBV11-2, the J call TRBJ1-6; no reliable D call. The CDR3 totals 13 residues. Trimming took 4 bases from V and 6 from J, leaving 7 bases between them. Per the germline V gene, CDR1 is SGHAT and CDR2 is FQNNGV.

The chain is built from TRBV2 and TRBJ1-5, with 7 bases lining up with TRBD1. This CDR3 is built from 15 residues. Germline lookup yields CDR1 SNHLY and CDR2 FYNNEI. J lost 7 bases, V lost 5 bases, and 11 bases had no gene match. CDR3 sequence reads: CASSTGTVVDQPQHF. CDR3 sequence (DNA): TGTGCCAGCAGTACCGGGACAGTAGTGGACCAGCCCCAGCATTTT.

Note on this clone: This same CDR3 is encoded by further DNA sequences in the sample. The chain links TRBV7-2 to TRBJ2-5; D is possibly TRBD1 (6 bases). The CDR3 extends over 14 amino acids. Germline loops: CDR1 SGHTA, CDR2 FQGNSA. V gave up 3 bases and J gave up 2 bases, with 10 bases separating them. CDR3 in amino acids: CASSFDRGQETQYF. The CDR3 nucleotides are TGTGCCAGCAGCTTTGATAGGGGGCAAGAGACCCAGTACTTC.

The V gene is TRBV30, the J gene TRBJ2-5, with 8 bases lining up with TRBD2. This CDR3 spans 16 amino acids. Per germline, CDR1 GTSNPN and CDR2 SVGIG (reference sequence). V gave up 3 bases and J gave up 1 base; unmatched junction bases: 10. In DNA form, the CDR3 reads TGTGCCTGGAGCCTACCGACTAGCGCAAGCCAAGAGACCCAGTACTTC. It translates to CAWSLPTSASQETQYF. Complete variable domain (other parts from reference TRBV30 and TRBJ2-5): SQTIHQWPATLVQPVGSPLSLECTVEGTSNPNLYWYRQAAGRGLQLLFYSVGIGQISSEVPQNLSASRPQDRQFILSSKKLLLSDSGFYLCAWSLPTSASQETQYFGPGTRLLVL.

The count of this clone is one. The chain recombines TRBV7-2 with TRBJ2-1, with 7 bases identical to TRBD2. V gave up 1 base and J gave up 14 bases; unmatched junction bases: 8. CDR1 and CDR2 from the germline V gene are SGHTA and FQGNSA. This CDR3 is built from 13 residues. The DNA of the CDR3 is TGTGCCAGCAGCTTAGAGCCGCGGGAGAGGGAGTTCTTC. Protein: CASSLEPREREFF.